One sample yielded the 11 T cell receptor beta chains listed below, sequenced in a study of blood T cell repertoires in COVID-19. Clones were sequenced by immunoSEQ multiplex PCR, and TCRdb holds only the in-frame ones, with some missing. In the table there are about 51,000 clones, more than 70% of which are singletons. The sequencing sample was made of peripheral blood. The receptors derive from a man older than 75 with active COVID-19.

The V and J genes are TRBV19 and TRBJ1-3, with TRBD1 matching over 7 bases. From germline, CDR1 is LNHDA and CDR2 SQIVND (reference sequence). This CDR3 is 16 amino acids long. Trimming at V came to 3 bases and at J to 0 bases, leaving 5 bases not matched to a gene. The DNA of the CDR3 is TGTGCCAGTAGTATCGCGCACAGGGGCTCTGGAAACACCATATATTTT. It is translated as CASSIAHRGSGNTIYF.

This chain uses TRBV7-2 with TRBJ2-7, with D maybe TRBD2 (5 bases). The CDR3 covers 16 residues. Germline values: CDR1 SGHTA, CDR2 FQGNSA. Deletions cut 5 bases from V and 2 bases from J, with 19 bases between. This CDR3 is CASSPAAGPPAYEQYF. The CDR3 DNA reads as TGTGCCAGCAGCCCAGCGGCAGGACCTCCGGCCTACGAGCAGTACTTC. Combining the CDR3 with reference TRBV7-2 and TRBJ2-7 gives the whole variable domain GAGVSQSPSNKVTEKGKDVELRCDPISGHTALYWYRQSLGQGLEFLIYFQGNSAPDKSGLPSDRFSAERTGGSVSTLTIQRTQQEDSAVYLCASSPAAGPPAYEQYFGPGTRLTVT.

This chain joins TRBV28 and TRBJ2-1; 10 bases align to TRBD2. The CDR3 extends over 15 amino acids. Germline-derived CDR1 and CDR2 are MDHEN and SYDVKM. The V and J ends lost 5 bases and 2 bases, in that order; junction bases with no gene match: 3. CDR3 DNA sequence: TGTGCCAGCAGTAAAAGCGGGAGGGCCTACAATGAGCAGTTCTTC. Amino acids: CASSKSGRAYNEQFF.

V gene TRBV5-1 combines with J gene TRBJ1-5; D is unclear. Germline V gene lookup returns CDR1 SGHRS and CDR2 YFSETQ. Trimming pared 4 bases from V and 2 bases from J, leaving 10 bases between. The CDR3 is made up of 14 amino acids. CDR3 sequence reads: CASSTGVGNQPQHF. CDR3 nucleotides: TGCGCCAGCAGCACCGGTGTGGGCAATCAGCCCCAGCATTTT. The complete variable domain, with remaining parts taken from reference TRBV5-1 and TRBJ1-5, reads KAGVTQTPRYLIKTRGQQVTLSCSPISGHRSVSWYQQTPGQGLQFLFEYFSETQRNKGNFPGRFSGRQFSNSRSEMNVSTLELGDSALYLCASSTGVGNQPQHFGDGTRLSIL.

V usage is TRBV9 and J usage is TRBJ1-5; 9 nucleotides match TRBD1. This CDR3 has 19 amino acids. The germline V gene has CDR1 SGDLS and CDR2 YYNGEE. The V gene end was trimmed by 0 bases and the J gene end by 3 bases; junction bases not matched to a gene: 13. The DNA for the CDR3 is TGTGCCAGCAGCGTAGCAGGGACAGGGCTTAGAGGGGACAATCAGCCCCAGCATTTT. It translates to CASSVAGTGLRGDNQPQHF.

The rearrangement joins TRBV28 to TRBJ2-2, with 10 positions matching TRBD1. J gave up 6 bases and V 5 bases, and 6 bases lay outside the gene matches. This CDR3 region has 15 residues. CDR1 MDHEN and CDR2 SYDVKM come from the germline V gene. DNA for the CDR3: TGTGCCAGCAGTCGGGACAGGGGTATCGCCGGGGAGCTGTTTTTT. This codes for CASSRDRGIAGELFF.

V and J are TRBV18 and TRBJ1-5; 7 bases align to TRBD1. CDR1 KGHSH and CDR2 LQKENI come from the germline V gene. V lost 2 bases to trimming and J lost 2 bases; unmatched junction nucleotides: 0. The CDR3 extends over 14 amino acids. The CDR3 spells CASSPGTGNQPQHF. CDR3 nucleotides: TGTGCCAGCTCACCAGGGACAGGCAATCAGCCCCAGCATTTT.

The rearrangement links TRBV7-8 to TRBJ2-7; 9 bases are shared with TRBD1. V shed 1 base and J 2 bases; nucleotides not matched to a gene: 0. Looked up from germline, CDR1 is SGHVS and CDR2 is FQNEAQ. The CDR3 sequence is 14 residues long. The CDR3 protein is CASSLGQGAYEQYF. The CDR3 DNA is TGTGCCAGCAGCTTAGGACAGGGGGCCTACGAGCAGTACTTC.

This clone appeared a few times. The genes are TRBV2 and TRBJ1-1; no clear D. Germline CDR1 is SNHLY and CDR2 is FYNNEI. With 7 bases removed from V and 1 base from J, the gap between germline ends came to 4 bases. The CDR3 loop spans 11 amino acids. This CDR3 reads CASTENTEAFF. In DNA, the CDR3 is TGTGCCAGCACAGAGAACACTGAAGCTTTCTTT. The full variable domain, completed using reference TRBV2 and TRBJ1-1, is EPEVTQTPSHQVTQMGQEVILRCVPISNHLYFYWYRQILGQKVEFLVSFYNNEISEKSEIFDDQFSVERPDGSNFTLKIRSTKLEDSAMYFCASTENTEAFFGQGTRLTVV.

The V gene is TRBV30, the J gene TRBJ1-1; the D gene is possibly TRBD1 (5 bases). CDR3 length: 10 residues. Deletions cut 2 bases from V and 11 bases from J, with 9 bases between. Germline V lookup: CDR1 GTSNPN, CDR2 SVGIG (reference sequence). CDR3 sequence reads: CAWSLGAAFF. Here the CDR3 DNA reads TGTGCCTGGAGTTTAGGGGCGGCTTTCTTT.

The gene calls are TRBV6-2 or TRBV6-3 and TRBJ1-2; maybe TRBD1 (6 bases). Trimming removed 0 bases from V and 4 bases from J, with 15 bases in between. The CDR3 has 16 amino acids. Germline values: CDR1 MNHEY, CDR2 SVGEGT. The CDR3 DNA reads as TGTGCCAGCAGTTACTCGAGATCGGCAGGGGCCTATGGCTACACCTTC. It translates to CASSYSRSAGAYGYTF.